The entry that follows covers one T cell receptor (beta chain) sequence. Its antigen is not identified. This sample was taken from a study of cytomegalovirus exposure and HLA in healthy donors. Profiling relied on immunoSEQ multiplex PCR, and the TCRdb table lists in-frame clones only, not all of them. The sample has about 150,000 clones, roughly 90% seen once. The study drew the donors from its approximately 110-subject validation cohort, separate from the approximately 700-subject first cohort. Study conclusions and caveats: The tendency of first-cohort TCR clusters to co-occur in the roughly 120 validation repertoires was the finding of a later analysis. The majority of TCR sequences were rare, yet some public TCRs appeared in many donors.

The clonotype comes from a young man in good health and CMV-seronegative. The sample was PBMCs.

In nucleotides, the CDR3 is TGTGCCAGCAGCTTAGGGGAGGGGAGTCGCAATCAGCCCCAGCATTTT. It is translated as CASSLGEGSRNQPQHF. The chain employs TRBV5-6 and TRBJ1-5; the D gene is possibly TRBD1 (5 bases). The CDR3 totals 16 residues. The V and J ends lost 2 bases and 2 bases respectively, with 14 bases between them. Looked up from germline, CDR1 is SGHDT and CDR2 is YYEEEE.